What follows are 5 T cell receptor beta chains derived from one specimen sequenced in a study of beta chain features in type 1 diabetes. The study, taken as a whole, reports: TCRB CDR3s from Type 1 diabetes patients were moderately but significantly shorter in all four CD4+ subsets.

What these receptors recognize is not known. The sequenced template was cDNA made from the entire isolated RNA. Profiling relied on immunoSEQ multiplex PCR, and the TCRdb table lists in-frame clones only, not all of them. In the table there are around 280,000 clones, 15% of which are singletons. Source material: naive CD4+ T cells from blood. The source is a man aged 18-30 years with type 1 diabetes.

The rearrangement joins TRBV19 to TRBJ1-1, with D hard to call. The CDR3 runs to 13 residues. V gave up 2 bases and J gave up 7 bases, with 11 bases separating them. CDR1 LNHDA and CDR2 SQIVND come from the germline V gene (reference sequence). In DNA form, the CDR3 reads TGTGCCAGTAGTATATTGGGCCGCGATGAAGCTTTCTTT. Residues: CASSILGRDEAFF.

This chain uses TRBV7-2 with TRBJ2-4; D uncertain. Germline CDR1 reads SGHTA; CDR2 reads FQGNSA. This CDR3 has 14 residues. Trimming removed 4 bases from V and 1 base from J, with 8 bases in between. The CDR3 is CASSSSRAKNIQYF. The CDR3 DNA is TGTGCCAGCAGCTCAAGCCGCGCCAAAAACATTCAGTACTTC.

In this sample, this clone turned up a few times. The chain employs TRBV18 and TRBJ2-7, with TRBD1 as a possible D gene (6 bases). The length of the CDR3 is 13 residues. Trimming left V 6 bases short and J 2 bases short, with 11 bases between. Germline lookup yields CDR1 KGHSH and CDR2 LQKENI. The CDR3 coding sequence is TGTGCCAGCTCCCCGGACAGACCCTACGAGCAGTACTTC. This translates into CASSPDRPYEQYF.

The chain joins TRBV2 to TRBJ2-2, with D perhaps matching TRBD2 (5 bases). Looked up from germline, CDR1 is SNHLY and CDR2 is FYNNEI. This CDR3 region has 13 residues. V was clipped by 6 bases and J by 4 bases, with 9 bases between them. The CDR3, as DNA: TGTGCCAGCAGGGGGAGTTTCACCGGGGAGCTGTTTTTT. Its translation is CASRGSFTGELFF.

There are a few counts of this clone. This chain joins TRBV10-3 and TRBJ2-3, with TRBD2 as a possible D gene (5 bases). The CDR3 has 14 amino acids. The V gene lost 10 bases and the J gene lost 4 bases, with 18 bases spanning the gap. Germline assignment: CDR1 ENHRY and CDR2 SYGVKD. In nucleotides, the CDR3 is TGTGCCACCGAGAACAGCGGAGCACCAGATACGCAGTATTTT. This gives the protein CATENSGAPDTQYF.